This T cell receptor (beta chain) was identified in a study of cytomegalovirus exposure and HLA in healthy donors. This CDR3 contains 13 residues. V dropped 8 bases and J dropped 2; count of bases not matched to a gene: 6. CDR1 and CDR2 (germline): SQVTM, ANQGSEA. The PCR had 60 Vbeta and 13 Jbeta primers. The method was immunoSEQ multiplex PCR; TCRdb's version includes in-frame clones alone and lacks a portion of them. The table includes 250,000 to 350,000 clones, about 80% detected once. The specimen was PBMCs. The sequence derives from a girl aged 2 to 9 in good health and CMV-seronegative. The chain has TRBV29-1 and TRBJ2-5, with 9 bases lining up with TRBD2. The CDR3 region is CSHPSGDQETQYF. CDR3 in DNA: TGCAGCCATCCTAGCGGGGATCAAGAGACCCAGTACTTC. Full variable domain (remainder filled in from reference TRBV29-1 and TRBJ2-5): SAVISQKPSRDICQRGTSLTIQCQVDSQVTMMFWYRQQPGQSLTLIATANQGSEATYESGFVIDKFPISRPNLTFSTLTVSNMSPEDSSIYLCSHPSGDQETQYFGPGTRLLVL.